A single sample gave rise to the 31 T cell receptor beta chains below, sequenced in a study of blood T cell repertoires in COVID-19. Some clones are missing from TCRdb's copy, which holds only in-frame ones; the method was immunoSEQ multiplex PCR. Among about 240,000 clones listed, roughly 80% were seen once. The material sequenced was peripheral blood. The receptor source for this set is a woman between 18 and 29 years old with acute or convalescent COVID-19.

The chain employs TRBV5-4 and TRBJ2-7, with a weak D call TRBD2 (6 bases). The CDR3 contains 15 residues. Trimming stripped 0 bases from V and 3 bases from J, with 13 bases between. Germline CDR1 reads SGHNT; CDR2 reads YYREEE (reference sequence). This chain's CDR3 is CASSLGAGNDYEQYF. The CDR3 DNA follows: TGTGCCAGCAGCTTGGGGGCGGGAAACGACTACGAGCAGTACTTC.

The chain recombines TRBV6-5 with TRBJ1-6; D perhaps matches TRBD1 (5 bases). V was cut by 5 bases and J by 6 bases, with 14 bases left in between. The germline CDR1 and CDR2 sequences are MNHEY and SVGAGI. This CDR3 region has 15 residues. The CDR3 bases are TGTGCCAGCAGTAGCGGCATGGGGGGTAATTCACCCCTCCACTTT. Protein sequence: CASSSGMGGNSPLHF.

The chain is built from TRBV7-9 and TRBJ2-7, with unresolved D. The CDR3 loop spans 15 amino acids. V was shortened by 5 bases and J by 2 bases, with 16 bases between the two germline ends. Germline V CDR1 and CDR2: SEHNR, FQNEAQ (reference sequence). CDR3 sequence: CASSPRGTETYEQYF. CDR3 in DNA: TGTGCCAGCAGCCCACGTGGCACCGAAACCTACGAGCAGTACTTC.

The CDR3, as DNA: TGCGCCAGCAGCGAGGACAGGGGCACTAATGAAAAACTGTTTTTT. This gives the protein CASSEDRGTNEKLFF. The rearrangement links TRBV5-1 to TRBJ1-4; 9 bases agree with TRBD1. This CDR3 spans 15 amino acids. The V and J ends lost 4 bases and 2 bases, in that order; junction bases with no gene match: 3. Germline CDR1 and CDR2: SGHRS and YFSETQ. The complete variable domain, with remaining parts taken from reference TRBV5-1 and TRBJ1-4, reads KAGVTQTPRYLIKTRGQQVTLSCSPISGHRSVSWYQQTPGQGLQFLFEYFSETQRNKGNFPGRFSGRQFSNSRSEMNVSTLELGDSALYLCASSEDRGTNEKLFFGSGTQLSVL.

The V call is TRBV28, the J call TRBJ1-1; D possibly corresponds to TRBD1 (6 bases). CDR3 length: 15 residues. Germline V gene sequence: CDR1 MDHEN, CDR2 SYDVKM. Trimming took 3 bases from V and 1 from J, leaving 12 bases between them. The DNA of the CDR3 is TGTGCCAGCAGTTTGCCCGGACAGCCGAACACTGAAGCTTTCTTT. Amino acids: CASSLPGQPNTEAFF. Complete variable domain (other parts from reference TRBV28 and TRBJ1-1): DVKVTQSSRYLVKRTGEKVFLECVQDMDHENMFWYRQDPGLGLRLIYFSYDVKMKEKGDIPEGYSVSREKKERFSLILESASTNQTSMYLCASSLPGQPNTEAFFGQGTRLTVV.

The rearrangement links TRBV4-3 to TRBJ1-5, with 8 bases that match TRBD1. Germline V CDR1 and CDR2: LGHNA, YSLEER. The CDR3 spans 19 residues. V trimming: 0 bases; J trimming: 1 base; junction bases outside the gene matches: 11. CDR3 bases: TGCGCCAGCAGCCAAGATGAGAGGGGGACAGGCCCGAGCAATCAGCCCCAGCATTTT. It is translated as CASSQDERGTGPSNQPQHF.

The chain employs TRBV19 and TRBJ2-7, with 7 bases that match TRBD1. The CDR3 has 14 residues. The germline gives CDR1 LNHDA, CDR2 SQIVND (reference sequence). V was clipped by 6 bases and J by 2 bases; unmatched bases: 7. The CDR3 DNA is TGTGCCAGTAGCCCCGGGACAGCACCCTACGAGCAGTACTTC. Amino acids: CASSPGTAPYEQYF.

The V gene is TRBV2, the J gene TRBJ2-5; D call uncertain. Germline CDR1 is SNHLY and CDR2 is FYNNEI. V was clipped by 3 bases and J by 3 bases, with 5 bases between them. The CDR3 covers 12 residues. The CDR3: CASSDRKETQYF. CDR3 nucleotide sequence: TGTGCCAGCAGTGACAGGAAAGAGACCCAGTACTTC.

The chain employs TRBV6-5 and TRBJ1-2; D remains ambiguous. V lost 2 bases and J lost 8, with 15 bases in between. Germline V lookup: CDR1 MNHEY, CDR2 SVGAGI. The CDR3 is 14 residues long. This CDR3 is CASSYEGSVTGYTF. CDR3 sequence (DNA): TGTGCCAGCAGTTACGAGGGCAGTGTCACCGGCTACACCTTC.

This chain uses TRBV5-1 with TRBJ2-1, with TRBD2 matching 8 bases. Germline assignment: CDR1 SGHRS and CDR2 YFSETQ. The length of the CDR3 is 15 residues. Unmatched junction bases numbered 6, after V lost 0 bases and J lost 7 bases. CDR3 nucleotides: TGCGCCAGCAGCTTGGTACTAGCGGTACCAAATGAGCAGTTCTTC. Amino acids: CASSLVLAVPNEQFF.

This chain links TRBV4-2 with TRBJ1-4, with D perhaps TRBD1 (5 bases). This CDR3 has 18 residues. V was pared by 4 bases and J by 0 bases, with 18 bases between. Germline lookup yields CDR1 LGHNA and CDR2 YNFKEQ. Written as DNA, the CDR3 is TGTGCCAGCAGCCGAGATCGGACACGGCAAACAACTAATGAAAAACTGTTTTTT. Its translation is CASSRDRTRQTTNEKLFF.

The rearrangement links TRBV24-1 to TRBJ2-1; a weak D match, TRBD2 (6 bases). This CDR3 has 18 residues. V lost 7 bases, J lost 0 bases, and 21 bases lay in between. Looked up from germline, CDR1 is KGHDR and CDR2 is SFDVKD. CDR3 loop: CATRPNSYRESSYNEQFF. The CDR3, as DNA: TGTGCCACCAGACCGAATTCCTATCGGGAGAGCTCCTACAATGAGCAGTTCTTC.

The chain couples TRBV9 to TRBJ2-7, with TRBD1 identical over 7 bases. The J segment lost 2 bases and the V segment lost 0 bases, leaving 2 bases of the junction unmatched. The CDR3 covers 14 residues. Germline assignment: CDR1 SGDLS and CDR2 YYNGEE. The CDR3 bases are TGTGCCAGCAGCGTAGGACAGGGACCCTACGAGCAGTACTTC. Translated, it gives CASSVGQGPYEQYF.

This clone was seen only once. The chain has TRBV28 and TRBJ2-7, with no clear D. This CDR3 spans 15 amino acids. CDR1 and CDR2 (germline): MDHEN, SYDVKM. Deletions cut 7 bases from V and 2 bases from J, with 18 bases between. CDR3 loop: CASNPDLASPYEQYF. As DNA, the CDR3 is TGTGCCAGCAACCCCGACTTGGCGTCGCCCTACGAGCAGTACTTC.

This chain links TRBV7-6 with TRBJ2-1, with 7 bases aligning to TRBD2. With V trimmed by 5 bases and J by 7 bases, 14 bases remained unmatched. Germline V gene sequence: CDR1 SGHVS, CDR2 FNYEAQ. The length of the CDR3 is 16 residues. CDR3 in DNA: TGTGCCAGCAGCAATTTTCGGCGGGAGCCTCGAAATGAGCAGTTCTTC. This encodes CASSNFRREPRNEQFF.

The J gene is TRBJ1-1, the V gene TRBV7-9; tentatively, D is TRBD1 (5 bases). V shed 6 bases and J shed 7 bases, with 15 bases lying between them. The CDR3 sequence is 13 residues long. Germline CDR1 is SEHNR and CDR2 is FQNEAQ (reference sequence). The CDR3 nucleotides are TGTGCCAGCAGGATTGGGCAGGGATATGAAGCTTTCTTT. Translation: CASRIGQGYEAFF.

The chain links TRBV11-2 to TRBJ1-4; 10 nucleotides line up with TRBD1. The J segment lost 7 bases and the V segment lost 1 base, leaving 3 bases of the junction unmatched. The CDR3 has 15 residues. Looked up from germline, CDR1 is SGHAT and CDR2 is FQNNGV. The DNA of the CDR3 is TGTGCCAGCAGCTTAGGGGACAGGGGTCTTGAAAAACTGTTTTTT. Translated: CASSLGDRGLEKLFF.

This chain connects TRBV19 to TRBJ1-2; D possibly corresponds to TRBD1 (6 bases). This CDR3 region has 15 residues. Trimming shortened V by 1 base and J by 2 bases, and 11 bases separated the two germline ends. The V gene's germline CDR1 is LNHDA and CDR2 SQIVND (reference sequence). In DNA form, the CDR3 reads TGTGCCAGTAGTATAGCGACAGGCCCAAACTATGGCTACACCTTC. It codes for CASSIATGPNYGYTF.

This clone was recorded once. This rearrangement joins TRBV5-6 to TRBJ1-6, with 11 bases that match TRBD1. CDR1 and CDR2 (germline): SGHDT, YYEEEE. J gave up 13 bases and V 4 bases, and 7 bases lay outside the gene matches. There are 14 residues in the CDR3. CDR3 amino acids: CASSPGQGGVPLHF. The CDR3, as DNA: TGTGCCAGCAGCCCGGGACAGGGGGGAGTCCCCCTCCACTTT.

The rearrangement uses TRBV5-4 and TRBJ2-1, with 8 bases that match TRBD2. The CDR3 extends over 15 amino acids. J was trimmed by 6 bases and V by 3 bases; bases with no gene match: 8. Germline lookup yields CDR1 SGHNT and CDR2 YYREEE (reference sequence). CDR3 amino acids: CASSSWLAGSNEQFF. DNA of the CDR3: TGTGCCAGCAGCTCTTGGCTAGCGGGCAGCAATGAGCAGTTCTTC.

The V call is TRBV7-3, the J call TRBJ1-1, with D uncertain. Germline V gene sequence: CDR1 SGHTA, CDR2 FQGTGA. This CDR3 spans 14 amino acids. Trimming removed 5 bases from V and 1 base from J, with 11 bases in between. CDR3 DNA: TGTGCCAGCAGCGCCGAAGCCCCGAACACTGAAGCTTTCTTT. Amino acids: CASSAEAPNTEAFF.

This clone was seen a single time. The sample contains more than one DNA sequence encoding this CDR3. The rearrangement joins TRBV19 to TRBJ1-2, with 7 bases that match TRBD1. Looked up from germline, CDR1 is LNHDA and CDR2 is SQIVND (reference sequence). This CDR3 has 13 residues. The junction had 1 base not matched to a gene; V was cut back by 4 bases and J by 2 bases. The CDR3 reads CASSKQGNYGYTF. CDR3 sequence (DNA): TGTGCCAGTAGTAAACAGGGGAACTATGGCTACACCTTC.

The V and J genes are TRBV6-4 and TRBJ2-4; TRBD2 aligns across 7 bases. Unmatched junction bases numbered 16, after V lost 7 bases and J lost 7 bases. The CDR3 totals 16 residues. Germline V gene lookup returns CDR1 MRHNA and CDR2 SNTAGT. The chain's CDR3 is CASTEAGRQGVNIQYF. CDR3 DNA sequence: TGTGCCAGCACTGAAGCGGGGCGTCAGGGAGTCAACATTCAGTACTTC.

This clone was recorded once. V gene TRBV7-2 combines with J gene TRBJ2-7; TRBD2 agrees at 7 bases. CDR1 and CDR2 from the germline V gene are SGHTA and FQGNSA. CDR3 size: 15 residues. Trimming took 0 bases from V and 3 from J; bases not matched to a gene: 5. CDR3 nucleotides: TGTGCCAGCAGCTTAGCGCCACTAGCGCACTACGAGCAGTACTTC. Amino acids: CASSLAPLAHYEQYF.

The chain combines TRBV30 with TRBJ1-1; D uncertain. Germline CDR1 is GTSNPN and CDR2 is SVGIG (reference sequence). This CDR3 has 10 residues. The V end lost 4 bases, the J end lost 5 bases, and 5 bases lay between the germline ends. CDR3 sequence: CAWTRTEAFF. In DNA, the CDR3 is TGTGCCTGGACTAGAACTGAAGCTTTCTTT.

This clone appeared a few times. The DNA for the CDR3 is TGTGCCAGCAGCTTAGAGGACAGGGCTGATACGCAGTATTTT. It is translated as CASSLEDRADTQYF. The rearrangement uses TRBV7-2 and TRBJ2-3, with 8 bases lining up with TRBD1. The J segment lost 6 bases and the V segment lost 1 base, leaving 3 bases of the junction unmatched. Germline V gene sequence: CDR1 SGHTA, CDR2 FQGNSA. This CDR3 contains 14 residues.

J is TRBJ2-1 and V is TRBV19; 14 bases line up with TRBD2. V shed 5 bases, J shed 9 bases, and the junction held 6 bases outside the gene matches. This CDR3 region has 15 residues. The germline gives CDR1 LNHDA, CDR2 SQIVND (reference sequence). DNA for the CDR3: TGTGCCAGTAGTTCCCGACTAGCGGGAGGGGTTGAGCAGTTCTTC. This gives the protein CASSSRLAGGVEQFF.

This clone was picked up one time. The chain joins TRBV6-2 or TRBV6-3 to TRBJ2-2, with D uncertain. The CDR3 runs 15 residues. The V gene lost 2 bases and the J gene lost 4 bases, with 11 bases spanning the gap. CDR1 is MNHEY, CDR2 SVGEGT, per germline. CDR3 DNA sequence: TGTGCCAGCAGTTACCCGAGTGAAATCACCGGGGAGCTGTTTTTT. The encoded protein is CASSYPSEITGELFF.

The CDR3: CASRADSSYEQYF. The CDR3 DNA sequence: TGTGCCAGCAGGGCTGACAGCTCCTACGAGCAGTACTTC. This chain connects TRBV7-9 to TRBJ2-7; D possibly corresponds to TRBD1 (5 bases). Germline lookup yields CDR1 SEHNR and CDR2 FQNEAQ (reference sequence). V lost 6 bases, J lost 0 bases, and 9 bases lay in between. The CDR3 runs 13 residues.

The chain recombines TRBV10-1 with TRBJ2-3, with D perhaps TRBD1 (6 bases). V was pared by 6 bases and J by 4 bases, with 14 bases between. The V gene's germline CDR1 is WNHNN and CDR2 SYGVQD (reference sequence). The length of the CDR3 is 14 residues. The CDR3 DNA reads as TGCGCCAGCAGCGGACAGTCCTCCCCAGATACGCAGTATTTT. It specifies CASSGQSSPDTQYF.

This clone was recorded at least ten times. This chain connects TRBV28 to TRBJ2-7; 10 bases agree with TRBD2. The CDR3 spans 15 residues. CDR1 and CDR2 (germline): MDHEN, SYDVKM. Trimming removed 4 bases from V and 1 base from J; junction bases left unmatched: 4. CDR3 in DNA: TGTGCCAGCAGTTCAGCGGGAGGGGGATCCTACGAGCAGTACTTC. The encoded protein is CASSSAGGGSYEQYF. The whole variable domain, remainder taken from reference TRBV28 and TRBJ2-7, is DVKVTQSSRYLVKRTGEKVFLECVQDMDHENMFWYRQDPGLGLRLIYFSYDVKMKEKGDIPEGYSVSREKKERFSLILESASTNQTSMYLCASSSAGGGSYEQYFGPGTRLTVT.